This T cell receptor (beta chain) was profiled in a study of T cell repertoires in cytomegalovirus infection. Study in general: TCR beta signatures that were public indicated CMV infection and matching HLA type. Study observations and caveats: CMV-specific TCR beta clonotypes restricted by HLA-C were the ones dominating the ex vivo response. Frequencies of public TCR beta families were cumulated, and this identified carriers of CMV plus the relevant HLA.

This clonotype was seen a handful of times. Antigen unknown. TCRdb re-called the reads through MiXCR, storing one row per CDR3 protein. The table lists hundreds of thousands of distinct CDR3 sequences, more than 25% of them singletons. The trim removed 6 bases at V and 6 bases at J, leaving 8 bases unmatched. The CDR3 is 13 residues long. Germline V gene lookup returns CDR1 ENHRY and CDR2 SYGVKD. The chain employs TRBV10-3 and TRBJ2-7; TRBD1 matches 7 bases. The specimen was cultured CD8+ T cells from PBMCs, collected from culture after CMV antigen stimulation. The receptor's source is a human donor in good health (CMV status not recorded). Some clones in this sample may be carry-over from other donors' samples. The CDR3 sequence: CAIRTGTEGEQYV. The CDR3 coding sequence is TGTGCCATCAGAACCGGGACAGAGGGCGAGCAGTACGTC.